This TCR beta chain was observed in a study of radiation and T cells in renal cell carcinoma. Study results and limitations: Baseline intratumoral clonotype presence is unknown without pretreatment biopsies.

The length of the CDR3 is 15 residues. V shed 0 bases and J shed 0 bases, with 7 bases lying between them. CDR1 is SGHNT and CDR2 is YYREEE in the germline V gene (reference sequence). This clone has a single count. Its antigen remains unknown. Time point of the sample: blood 2 weeks post-SBRT. The treatment: 15 Gy SBRT to primary tumor, nephrectomy 4 weeks later. Radiation-treated patients gave blood at baseline, week 2 and week 4. Produced via immunoSEQ multiplex PCR; TCRdb's table is partial and in-frame only. The table shows around 130,000 clones, with more than 75% occurring only once. This rearrangement joins TRBV5-4 to TRBJ2-1; D gene ambiguous. The material sequenced was blood, taken from a patient whose treatment included radiotherapy and nephrectomy. This sequence originates from a woman in her 70s with renal cell carcinoma. CDR3 nucleotide sequence: TGTGCCAGCAGCTTGGCGGCAAGCTCCTACAATGAGCAGTTCTTC. Its translation is CASSLAASSYNEQFF.